This T cell receptor (beta chain) is from a study of immune reconstitution after stem cell transplant in scleroderma (dated by TCRdb to the late 2010s). Libraries were prepared through RT-PCR. The reads were generated on an Illumina MiSeq. Using fastp at Q25 and MiXCR, TCRdb reprocessed the public reads and kept productive beta chains. Every distinct CDR3 protein forms one entry, paired with its most common genes and DNA. For this sample the table gives approximately 2,100 distinct CDR3 sequences, of which approximately 9% were detected only once. Roughly a quarter of the sample goes to the ten largest clones. V and J are trimmed by 4 bases and 13 bases, and the gene matches miss 10 bases of the junction. From the cysteine up to the phenylalanine, the CDR3 has a length of 13 residues. Only the CDR3 portion is preserved as DNA: 39 bases, with reading frame beginning at the first base. CDR1 MGHDK and CDR2 SYGVNS are derived from the germline V gene.

A word on this clonotype: Its recognized antigen is unknown. Within one base of it there is no much larger clone, and no base qualities were kept.

This TCR was sampled from a male donor with systemic sclerosis. The chain is made from TRBV25-1 and TRBJ1-1; TRBD1 matches 9 bases in the middle. The sample was taken before or after autologous hematopoietic stem cell transplantation (not recorded which). The encoded CDR3 is CASSARDRAFVFF. The DNA is as follows: TGTGCCAGCAGTGCCCGGGACAGGGCATTTGTTTTCTTT.